In this sample, the clone carrying this T cell receptor (beta chain) turned up many times. Its antigen remains unknown. This sample was included in a study of T cell repertoires in cytomegalovirus infection. Overall study findings and caveats: Dominating the ex vivo response were TCR beta clonotypes that were CMV-specific and HLA-C-restricted. Pooled public TCR beta family frequency picked out CMV carriers with the relevant HLA.

The CDR3 is 16 residues long. Per the germline V gene, CDR1 is SGHVS and CDR2 is FQNEAQ. Deletions cut 1 base from V and 3 bases from J, with 12 bases between. TCRdb passed the reads through MiXCR, listing each CDR3 protein once. The data contain about 300,000 distinct CDR3 sequences, around 9.1% of them seen just once; the ten biggest clones take up less than 3%. The sequence was collected from a human donor in good health (CMV status not recorded). Some clones in this sample may be carry-over from other donors' samples. The sample consisted of PBMCs. The rearrangement links TRBV7-8 to TRBJ2-2; D gene unclear. The CDR3 DNA is TGTGCCAGCAGCTTAGAGGGCGCCCCGGACACCGGGGAGCTGTTTTTT. Residues: CASSLEGAPDTGELFF.